Presented here are 9 T cell receptor beta chains from one specimen sequenced in a study of blood T cell repertoires in COVID-19. Libraries were prepared by immunoSEQ multiplex PCR; TCRdb keeps only in-frame clonotypes and omits some of them. The sample lists about 18,000 clones; 75% to 90% were seen once. Sequencing was done on a sample of peripheral blood. These receptors all stem from a man over 45 with active COVID-19.

The J gene is TRBJ1-1, the V gene TRBV7-2; D ambiguous. Germline V gene lookup returns CDR1 SGHTA and CDR2 FQGNSA. The germline V and J ends were trimmed by 7 bases and 5 bases, with 20 bases remaining between them. The CDR3 loop spans 15 amino acids. CDR3 nucleotide sequence: TGTGCCAGCACCTCACCCGAGAAGTTGTTGACTGAAGCTTTCTTT. Translation: CASTSPEKLLTEAFF. The full variable domain, completed using reference TRBV7-2 and TRBJ1-1, is GAGVSQSPSNKVTEKGKDVELRCDPISGHTALYWYRQSLGQGLEFLIYFQGNSAPDKSGLPSDRFSAERTGGSVSTLTIQRTQQEDSAVYLCASTSPEKLLTEAFFGQGTRLTVV.

The CDR3 coding sequence is TGTGCCAGCAGCCCCTCTAGCGGGGCCCCCAACGAGCAGTACTTC. This gives the protein CASSPSSGAPNEQYF. The rearrangement joins TRBV7-2 to TRBJ2-7; TRBD2 matches 9 bases. Per the germline V gene, CDR1 is SGHTA and CDR2 is FQGNSA. V lost 5 bases to trimming and J lost 5 bases; unmatched junction nucleotides: 10. This CDR3 has 15 amino acids.

V and J are TRBV19 and TRBJ2-1, with D perhaps matching TRBD2 (5 bases). Trimming removed 5 bases from V and 7 bases from J, with 15 bases in between. The CDR3 is 14 residues long. Germline CDR1 reads LNHDA; CDR2 reads SQIVND (reference sequence). CDR3: CASSSPGNLNEQFF. CDR3 nucleotide sequence: TGTGCCAGTAGTTCCCCCGGGAATTTGAATGAGCAGTTCTTC.

The genes are TRBV10-3 and TRBJ2-1; 9 nucleotides agree with TRBD1. Per the germline V gene, CDR1 is ENHRY and CDR2 is SYGVKD. CDR3 length: 15 residues. V lost 6 bases, J lost 2 bases, and 5 bases stayed unmatched. The CDR3 loop is CAIRPQGAPYNEQFF. In DNA form, the CDR3 reads TGTGCCATCAGACCACAGGGGGCACCCTACAATGAGCAGTTCTTC.

The chain joins TRBV4-3 to TRBJ2-7; tentative D call: TRBD2 (6 bases). Per germline, CDR1 LGHNA and CDR2 YSLEER. The CDR3 is 15 amino acids. V lost 0 bases and J 2 bases, leaving 11 bases between the germline ends. This chain's CDR3 is CASSQERGVPYEQYF. The CDR3 bases are TGCGCCAGCAGCCAAGAACGCGGGGTCCCCTACGAGCAGTACTTC.

The chain joins TRBV5-4 to TRBJ2-1; possibly TRBD2 for D (5 bases). The CDR3 runs 14 residues. Trimming removed 0 bases from V and 6 bases from J, with 10 bases in between. The germline CDR1 and CDR2 sequences are SGHNT and YYREEE (reference sequence). The CDR3 DNA is TGTGCCAGCAGCTTGGCGGCTAGCCGCAATGAGCAGTTCTTC. Encoded protein: CASSLAASRNEQFF. Full variable domain (rest looked up from reference TRBV5-4 and TRBJ2-1): ETGVTQSPTHLIKTRGQQVTLRCSSQSGHNTVSWYQQALGQGPQFIFQYYREEENGRGNFPPRFSGLQFPNYSSELNVNALELDDSALYLCASSLAASRNEQFFGPGTRLTVL.

V gene TRBV7-6 combines with J gene TRBJ2-5, with 9 bases aligning to TRBD2. With V trimmed by 1 base and J by 4 bases, 7 bases remained unmatched. Germline assignment: CDR1 SGHVS and CDR2 FNYEAQ. The CDR3 has 16 amino acids. Written as DNA, the CDR3 is TGTGCCAGCAGCTTAGGGGGTATAGCGGGAGTAGAGACCCAGTACTTC. Its protein product is CASSLGGIAGVETQYF.

CDR3 nucleotide sequence: TGTGCCAGCAGTTACAGGAGCTACGAGCAGTACTTC. Translated: CASSYRSYEQYF. The J gene is TRBJ2-7, the V gene TRBV6-2 or TRBV6-3; D is unresolved. CDR3 size: 12 residues. Germline CDR1 is MNHEY and CDR2 is SVGEGT. The germline V and J ends were trimmed by 2 bases and 3 bases, with 5 bases remaining between them.

In its sample, this clone ranks as medium-sized (0.01 to 0.1%). The chain combines TRBV30 with TRBJ1-2; D unclear. The CDR3 runs to 14 residues. Germline loops: CDR1 GTSNPN, CDR2 SVGIG (reference sequence). The V end was cut by 4 bases, the J end by 4 bases, with 16 bases between. The CDR3 bases are TGTGCCTGGACGGTCGGGGTAATAGGCTATGGCTACACCTTC. Amino acids: CAWTVGVIGYGYTF.